This T cell receptor (beta chain) was sequenced in a study of T cells expressing NK-cell markers. On the study more broadly: Seven of the eight sequenced donors were classified as HCMV-seropositive, and one was classified as seronegative. Study findings and constraints: In roughly six donors, dominant CD3+CD56+NKG2C+ clonotypes ranked among the top 10 CD8+ clonotypes.

5'RACE template switching built TCR beta cDNA with unique molecular identifiers. TCRdb reprocessed the 5' RACE reads, keeping one entry per CDR3 protein, no DNA. The sample data list 300,000 to 450,000 distinct CDR3 sequences. Per germline, CDR1 KGHSH and CDR2 LQKENI. This CDR3 is built from 14 residues. Concerning this clonotype: Antigen: not known.

V usage is TRBV18 and J usage is TRBJ2-4. The sequenced sample was blood T cells: a sorted CD56 or NKG2C T cell subset, CD4+ or CD8+ T cells, or bulk PBMC T cells (not recorded which). This receptor was taken from a man aged 18 to 70 in good health. CDR3 amino acids: CASSHNEVLNIQYF.